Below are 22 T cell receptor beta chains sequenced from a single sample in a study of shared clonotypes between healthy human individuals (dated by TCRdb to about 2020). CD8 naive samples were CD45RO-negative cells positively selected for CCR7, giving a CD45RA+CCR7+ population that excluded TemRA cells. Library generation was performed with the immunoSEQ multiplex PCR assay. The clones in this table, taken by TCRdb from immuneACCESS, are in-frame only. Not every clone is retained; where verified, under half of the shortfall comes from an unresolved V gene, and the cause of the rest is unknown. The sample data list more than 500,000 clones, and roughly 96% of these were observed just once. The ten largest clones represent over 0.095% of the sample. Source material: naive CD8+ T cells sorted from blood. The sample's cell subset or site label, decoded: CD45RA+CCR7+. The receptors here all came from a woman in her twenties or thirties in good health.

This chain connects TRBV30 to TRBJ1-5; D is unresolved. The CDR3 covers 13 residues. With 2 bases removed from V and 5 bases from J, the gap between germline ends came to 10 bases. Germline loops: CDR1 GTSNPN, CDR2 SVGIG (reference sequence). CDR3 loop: CAWSSGWDQPQHF. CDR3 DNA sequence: TGTGCCTGGAGTTCGGGTTGGGATCAGCCCCAGCATTTT.

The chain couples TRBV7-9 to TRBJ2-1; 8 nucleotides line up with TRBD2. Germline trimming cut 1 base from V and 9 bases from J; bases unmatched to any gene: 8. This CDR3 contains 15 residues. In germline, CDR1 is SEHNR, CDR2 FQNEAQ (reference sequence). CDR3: CASSLGGLAGLEQFF. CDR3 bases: TGTGCCAGCAGCTTAGGGGGCTTAGCGGGACTTGAGCAGTTCTTC. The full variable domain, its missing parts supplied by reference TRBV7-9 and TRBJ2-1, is DTGVSQNPRHKITKRGQNVTFRCDPISEHNRLYWYRQTLGQGPEFLTYFQNEAQLEKSRLLSDRFSAERPKGSFSTLEIQRTEQGDSAMYLCASSLGGLAGLEQFFGPGTRLTVL.

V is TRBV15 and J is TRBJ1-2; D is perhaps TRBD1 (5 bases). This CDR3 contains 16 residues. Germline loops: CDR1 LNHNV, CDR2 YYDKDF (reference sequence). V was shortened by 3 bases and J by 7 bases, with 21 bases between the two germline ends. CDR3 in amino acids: CATSSDSFAGLPGYTF. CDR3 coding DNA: TGTGCCACCAGCAGCGACAGTTTCGCAGGATTGCCTGGCTACACCTTC.

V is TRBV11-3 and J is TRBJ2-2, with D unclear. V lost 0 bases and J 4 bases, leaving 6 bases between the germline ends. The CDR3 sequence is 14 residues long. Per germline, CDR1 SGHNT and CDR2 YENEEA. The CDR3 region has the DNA TGTGCCAGCAGCTTAGACGGCCTCACCGGGGAGCTGTTTTTT. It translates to CASSLDGLTGELFF.

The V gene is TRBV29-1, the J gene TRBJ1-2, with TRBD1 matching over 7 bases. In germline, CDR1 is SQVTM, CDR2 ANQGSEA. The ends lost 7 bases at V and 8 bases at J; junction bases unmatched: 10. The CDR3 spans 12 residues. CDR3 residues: CSGQGDEAGYTF. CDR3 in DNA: TGCAGCGGCCAGGGGGACGAAGCGGGCTACACCTTC. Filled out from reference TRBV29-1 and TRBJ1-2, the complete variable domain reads SAVISQKPSRDICQRGTSLTIQCQVDSQVTMMFWYRQQPGQSLTLIATANQGSEATYESGFVIDKFPISRPNLTFSTLTVSNMSPEDSSIYLCSGQGDEAGYTFGSGTRLTVV.

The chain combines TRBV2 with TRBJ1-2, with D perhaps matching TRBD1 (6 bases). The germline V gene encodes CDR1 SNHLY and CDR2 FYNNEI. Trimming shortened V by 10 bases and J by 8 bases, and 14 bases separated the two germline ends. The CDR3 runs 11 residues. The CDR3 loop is CATPAGEGYTF. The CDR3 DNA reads TGTGCCACCCCGGCAGGGGAGGGCTACACCTTC. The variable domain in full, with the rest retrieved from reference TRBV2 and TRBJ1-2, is EPEVTQTPSHQVTQMGQEVILRCVPISNHLYFYWYRQILGQKVEFLVSFYNNEISEKSEIFDDQFSVERPDGSNFTLKIRSTKLEDSAMYFCATPAGEGYTFGSGTRLTVV.

The DNA of the CDR3 is TGTGCCAGCAGCCCAGGGACAGGCCCTAACTATGGCTACACCTTC. Its translation is CASSPGTGPNYGYTF. The chain joins TRBV7-8 to TRBJ1-2; 8 bases match TRBD1. With 5 bases clipped from V and 0 bases from J, the junction kept 5 bases outside the gene matches. The CDR3 length is 15 residues. Germline CDR1 and CDR2: SGHVS and FQNEAQ.

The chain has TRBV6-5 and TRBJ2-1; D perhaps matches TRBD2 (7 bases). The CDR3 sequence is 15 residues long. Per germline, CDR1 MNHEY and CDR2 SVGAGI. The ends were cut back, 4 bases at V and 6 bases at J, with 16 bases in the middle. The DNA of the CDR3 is TGTGCCAGCAGTTGGGGGGGCGAGTGGAGCAATGAGCAGTTCTTC. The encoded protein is CASSWGGEWSNEQFF.

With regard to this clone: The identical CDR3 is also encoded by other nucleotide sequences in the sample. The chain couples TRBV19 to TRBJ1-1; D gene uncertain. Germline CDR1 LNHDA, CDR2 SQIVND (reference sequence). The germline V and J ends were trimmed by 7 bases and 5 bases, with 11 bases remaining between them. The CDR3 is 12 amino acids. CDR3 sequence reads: CASNYGGTEAFF. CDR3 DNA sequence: TGTGCCAGTAATTACGGTGGTACTGAAGCTTTCTTT.

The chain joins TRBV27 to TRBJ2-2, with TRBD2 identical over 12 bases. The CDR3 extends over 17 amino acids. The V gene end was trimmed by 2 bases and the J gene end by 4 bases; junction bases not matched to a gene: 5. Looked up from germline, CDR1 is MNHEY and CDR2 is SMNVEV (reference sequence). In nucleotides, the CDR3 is TGTGCCAGCAGTTTAATACTAGCGGGAGGACGCACCGGGGAGCTGTTTTTT. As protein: CASSLILAGGRTGELFF.

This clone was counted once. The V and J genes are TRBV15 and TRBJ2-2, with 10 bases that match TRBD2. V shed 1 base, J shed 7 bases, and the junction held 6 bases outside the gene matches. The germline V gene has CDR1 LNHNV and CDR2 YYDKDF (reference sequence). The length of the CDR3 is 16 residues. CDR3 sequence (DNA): TGTGCCACCAGCAGAGCTACTAGCGGGAATAACGGGGAGCTGTTTTTT. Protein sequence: CATSRATSGNNGELFF.

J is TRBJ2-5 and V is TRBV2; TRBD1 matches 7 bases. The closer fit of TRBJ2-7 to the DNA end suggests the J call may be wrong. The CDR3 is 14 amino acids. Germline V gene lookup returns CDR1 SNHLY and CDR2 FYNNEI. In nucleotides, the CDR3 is TGTGCCAGCAGTGCTCTGACAGGGATTCACGAGCAGTACTTC. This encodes CASSALTGIHEQYF.

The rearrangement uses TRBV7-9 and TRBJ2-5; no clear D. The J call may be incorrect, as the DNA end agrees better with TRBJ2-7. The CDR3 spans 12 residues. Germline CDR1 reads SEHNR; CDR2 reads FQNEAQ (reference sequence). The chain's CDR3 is CATSTDGREQYF. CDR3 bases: TGTGCCACCTCGACGGACGGACGCGAGCAGTACTTC.

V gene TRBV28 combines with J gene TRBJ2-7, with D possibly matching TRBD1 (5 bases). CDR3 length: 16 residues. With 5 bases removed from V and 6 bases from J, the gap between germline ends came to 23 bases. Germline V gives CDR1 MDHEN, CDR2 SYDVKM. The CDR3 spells CASSPNPYTGTAEQYF. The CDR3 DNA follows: TGTGCCAGCAGTCCTAACCCTTACACAGGAACCGCCGAGCAGTACTTC.

For the CDR3, the DNA is TGTGCCAGCAGTTACGGGGGAGTTAATGAAAAACTGTTTTTT. This gives the protein CASSYGGVNEKLFF. The V and J genes are TRBV6-6 and TRBJ1-4; possible D gene TRBD1, 5 bases. V lost 2 bases to trimming and J lost 4 bases, with 8 bases between them. Germline V gene lookup returns CDR1 MNHNY and CDR2 SVGAGI (reference sequence). The CDR3 covers 14 residues.

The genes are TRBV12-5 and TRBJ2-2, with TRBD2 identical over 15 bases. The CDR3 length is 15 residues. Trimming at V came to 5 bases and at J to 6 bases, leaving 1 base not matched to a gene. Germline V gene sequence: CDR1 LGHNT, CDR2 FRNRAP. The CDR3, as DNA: TGTGCTAGTGGTCGGACTAGCGGGAGGGCCGGGGAGCTGTTTTTT. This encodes CASGRTSGRAGELFF.

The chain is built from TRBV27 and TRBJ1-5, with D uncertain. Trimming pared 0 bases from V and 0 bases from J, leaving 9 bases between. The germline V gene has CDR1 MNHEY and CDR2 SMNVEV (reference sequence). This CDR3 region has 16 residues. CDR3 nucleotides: TGTGCCAGCAGTTTATCGTCCAGATATAGCAATCAGCCCCAGCATTTT. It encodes CASSLSSRYSNQPQHF.

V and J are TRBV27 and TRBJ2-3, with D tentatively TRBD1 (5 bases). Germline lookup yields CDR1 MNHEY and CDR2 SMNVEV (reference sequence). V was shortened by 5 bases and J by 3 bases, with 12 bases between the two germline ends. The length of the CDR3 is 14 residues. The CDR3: CASSPRTNTDTQYF. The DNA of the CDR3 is TGTGCCAGCAGTCCTAGGACAAATACAGATACGCAGTATTTT.

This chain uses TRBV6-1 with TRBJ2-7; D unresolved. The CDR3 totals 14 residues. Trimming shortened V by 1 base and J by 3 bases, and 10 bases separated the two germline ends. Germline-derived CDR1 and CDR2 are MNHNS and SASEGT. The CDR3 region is CASSEEVVNYEQYF. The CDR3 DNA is TGTGCCAGCAGTGAAGAGGTCGTCAACTACGAGCAGTACTTC.

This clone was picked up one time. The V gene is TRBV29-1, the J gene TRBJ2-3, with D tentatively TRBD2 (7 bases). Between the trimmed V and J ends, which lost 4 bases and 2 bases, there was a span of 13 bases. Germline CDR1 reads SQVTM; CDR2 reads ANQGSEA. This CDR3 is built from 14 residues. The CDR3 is CSVVRGRATDTQYF. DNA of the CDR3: TGCAGCGTTGTAAGGGGGAGGGCCACAGATACGCAGTATTTT.

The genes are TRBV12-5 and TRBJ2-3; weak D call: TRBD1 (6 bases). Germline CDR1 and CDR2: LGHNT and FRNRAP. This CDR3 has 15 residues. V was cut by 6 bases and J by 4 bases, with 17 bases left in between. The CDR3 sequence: CASGATQGYADTQYF. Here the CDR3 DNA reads TGTGCTAGTGGGGCTACACAGGGATACGCAGATACGCAGTATTTT.

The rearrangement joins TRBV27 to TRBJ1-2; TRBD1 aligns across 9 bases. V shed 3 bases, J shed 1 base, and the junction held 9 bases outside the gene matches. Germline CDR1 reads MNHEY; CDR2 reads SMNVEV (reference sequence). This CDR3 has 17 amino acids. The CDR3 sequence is CASSFTNRGRGNYGYTF. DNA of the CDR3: TGTGCCAGCAGTTTCACAAACAGGGGGCGGGGTAACTATGGCTACACCTTC.